This T cell receptor (beta chain) appears in the sequencing data of a study of T cell changes during pregnancy in multiple sclerosis. Some clones are missing from TCRdb's copy, which holds only in-frame ones; the method was immunoSEQ multiplex PCR. The table lists tens of thousands of clones, just under 95% of them singletons. The CDR3 sequence is 13 residues long. The ends were cut back, 4 bases at V and 1 base at J, with 9 bases in the middle. In germline, CDR1 is SGHDT, CDR2 YYEEEE. This chain links TRBV5-6 with TRBJ2-7, with a weak D call TRBD1 (6 bases). This sequence originates from a female donor in good health, enrolled as a control in a pregnancy study. The sequenced sample was peripheral blood, obtained after pregnancy. CDR3 amino acids: CASSRTGSYEQYF. CDR3 in DNA: TGTGCCAGCAGCCGAACAGGGTCCTACGAGCAGTACTTC.